This TCR beta chain was identified in a study of radiotherapy plus CTLA-4 blockade in lung cancer. Study in general: Around 18% of enrolled patients responded objectively, and about 31% had disease control. The study, taken as a whole, reports: Per reports, early blood T cell clone dynamics, plus interferon-beta, forecast response most strongly. Clones of tumor-derived TCRs expanded in blood after radiotherapy plus ipilimumab.

Repertoires were generated with immunoSEQ multiplex PCR, while TCRdb's copy carries only in-frame clones and drops some. The data hold about 73,000 clones, with over 75% observed a single time. The CDR3 length is 16 residues. Germline V CDR1 and CDR2: SGHVS, FQNEAQ. Trimming removed 2 bases from V and 2 bases from J, with 15 bases in between. Focal radiation was given together with CTLA-4 blockade (ipilimumab) to patients with chemo-refractory metastatic non-small-cell lung cancer. Comment on this clone: What it recognizes is unknown.

The rearrangement links TRBV7-8 to TRBJ1-1; D possibly corresponds to TRBD1 (6 bases). The sequence was collected from a human donor with non-small cell lung cancer that progressed on radiotherapy plus ipilimumab. Sequences were derived from peripheral blood, sampled from a patient treated with radiotherapy plus ipilimumab. The DNA for the CDR3 is TGTGCCAGCAGCTTATACGGTACAGGGAAAAACACTGAAGCTTTCTTT. Residues: CASSLYGTGKNTEAFF.